This T cell receptor beta chain was sequenced in a study of blood T cell repertoires in COVID-19 (dated by TCRdb to between 2020 and 2021). For the study in its entirety: Collaborator samples came from the United States, Italy and Spain and covered acute and convalescent phases of COVID-19. Where HLA class I and class II types were available, the types were taken from metadata supplied by the sample provider, not from assay-based typing. The material from the prospective study consisted of cDNA or gDNA derived from T cells, B-cell-depleted T cells, or PBMCs. The samples were drawn from two sources: the first 160 participants of the ongoing ImmuneRACE study, and some 1,300 subjects contributed by 6 global collaborators. A de-identified subject ID, COVID-19 status, age in years and sex were almost always included in the sample metadata. The dataset comprised deeply sampled blood TCRbeta repertoires from subjects exposed to, actively infected with, or recovered from COVID-19. The repertoires were released in a freely available public database intended as a resource for research on the immune response to SARS-CoV-2.

The immunoSEQ Assay, a bias-controlled multiplex PCR, was used to amplify TCRbeta CDR3 regions from genomic DNA. Regarding the original processing steps: Within the assay, amplification of reference gene primers was used to estimate how many nucleated cells each sample contained. To quantify the absolute abundance of each unique TCRbeta CDR3 rearrangement, sequence reads were collapsed and filtered. For each sample, productive Simpson clonality was calculated as the square root of Simpson's diversity index across productive rearrangements. TCRdb retrieved this table from immuneACCESS and kept in-frame rearrangements only. Not all clones are present; in checked studies, unresolved V genes account for under half, and no reason is known for the remainder. The V and J calls and the clone size are those of that table, but D and trimming were determined from the DNA. The table for this sample lists around 140,000 clones; over 70% of them were counted only once. The ten top clones hold 3.5% to 4% of the sample.

On this clone: The antigen this receptor binds is unknown. Base-call qualities are not available, and no considerably larger clone is one nucleotide away.

What the authors observed across the whole study: The amount of clinical and demographic metadata varied by source and participant and was provided uncurated.

The junction shows trimming of 0 bases on V and 2 bases on J, plus 10 bases between the germline ends. According to the germline V gene, CDR1 reads MNHNS and CDR2 reads SASEGT. The CDR3 contains 16 residues, cysteine and phenylalanine counted. Here the CDR3 DNA is all that survives: 48 bases in frame from base 1. Samples from volunteer blood donors who had recovered from COVID-19 were contributed by a second Seattle source. Collaborating institutions collected whole blood in K2EDTA tubes following their own protocols. For TCRbeta analysis, collaborators shipped samples as frozen whole blood, isolated PBMCs, or DNA extracted from either of those sample types.

The receptor comes from a man between 65 and 85 years old who had recovered from COVID-19. The sequenced sample consisted of peripheral blood. The chain employs TRBV6-1 and TRBJ1-4; no D gene call is confident. CDR3 protein: CASSEALRVTNEKLFF. In nucleotides, the sequence is TGTGCCAGCAGTGAAGCGCTGAGGGTGACTAATGAAAAACTGTTTTTT.